This T cell receptor (beta chain) was retrieved from a study of cytomegalovirus exposure and HLA in healthy donors. Overall study results and limits: A later analysis showed HLA-associated TCR beta chains outstripping equally common others in clonal expansion. Most subjects had HLA-A and HLA-B alleles reportedly predicted accurately by TCR beta sequences. V- and J-gene trimming in TCR beta was tied to a missense DCLRE1C variant by an analysis performed later.

Amplification used 60 Vbeta primers and 13 Jbeta primers. The table came from immunoSEQ multiplex PCR; TCRdb's copy has only in-frame clones and leaves some out. The sample contains about 190,000 clones, 79% of which appear only once. Germline V gives CDR1 MDHEN, CDR2 SYDVKM. This CDR3 spans 15 amino acids. Trimming stripped 5 bases from V and 4 bases from J, with 15 bases between. This clone was counted between two and nine times. Its specificity is not known. Nominally healthy donors provided the samples, though records likely missed some immune exposures. The sample was PBMCs. The gene calls are TRBV28 and TRBJ1-5; no reliable D call. The clonotype originates from a woman aged 18-30 years in good health and CMV-seronegative. CDR3 DNA: TGTGCCAGCAGTGGCTATGGACTGTTGAATCAGCCCCAGCATTTT. This encodes CASSGYGLLNQPQHF.